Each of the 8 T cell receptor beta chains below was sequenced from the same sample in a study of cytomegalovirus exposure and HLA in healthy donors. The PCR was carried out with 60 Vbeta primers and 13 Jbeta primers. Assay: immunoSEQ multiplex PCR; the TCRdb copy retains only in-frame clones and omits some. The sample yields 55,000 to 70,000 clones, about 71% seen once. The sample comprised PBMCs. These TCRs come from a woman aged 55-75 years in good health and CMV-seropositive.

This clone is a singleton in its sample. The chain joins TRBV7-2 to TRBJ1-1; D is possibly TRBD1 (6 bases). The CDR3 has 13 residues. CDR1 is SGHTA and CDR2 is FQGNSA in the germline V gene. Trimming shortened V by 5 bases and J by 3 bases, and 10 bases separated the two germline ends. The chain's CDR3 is CASSQDRYTEAFF. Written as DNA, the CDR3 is TGTGCCAGCAGCCAGGACAGATACACTGAAGCTTTCTTT.

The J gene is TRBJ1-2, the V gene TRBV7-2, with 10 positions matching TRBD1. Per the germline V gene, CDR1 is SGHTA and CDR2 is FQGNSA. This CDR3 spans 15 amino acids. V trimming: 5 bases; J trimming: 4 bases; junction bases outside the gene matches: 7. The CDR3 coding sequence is TGTGCCAGCAGCCCCCGACAGGGGGCCTTCTATGGCTACACCTTC. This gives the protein CASSPRQGAFYGYTF.

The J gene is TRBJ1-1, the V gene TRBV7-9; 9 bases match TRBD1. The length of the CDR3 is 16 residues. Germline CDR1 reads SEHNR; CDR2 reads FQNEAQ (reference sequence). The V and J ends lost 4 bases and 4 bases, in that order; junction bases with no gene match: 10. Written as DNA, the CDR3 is TGTGCCAGCAGCTCGCCGCCGACAGGGGGAGGCACTGAAGCTTTCTTT. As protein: CASSSPPTGGGTEAFF.

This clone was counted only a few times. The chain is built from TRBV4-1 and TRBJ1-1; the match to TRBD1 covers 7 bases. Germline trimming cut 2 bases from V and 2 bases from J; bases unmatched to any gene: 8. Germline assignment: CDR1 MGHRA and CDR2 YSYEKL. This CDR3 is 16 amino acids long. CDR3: CASSQRRGQLNTEAFF. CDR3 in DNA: TGCGCCAGCAGCCAACGGAGGGGGCAACTTAACACTGAAGCTTTCTTT.

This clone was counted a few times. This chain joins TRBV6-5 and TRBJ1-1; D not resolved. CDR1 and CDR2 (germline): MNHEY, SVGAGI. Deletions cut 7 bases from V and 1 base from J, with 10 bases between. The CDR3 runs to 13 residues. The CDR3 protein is CASTAGGNTEAFF. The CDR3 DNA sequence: TGTGCCAGCACGGCGGGAGGGAACACTGAAGCTTTCTTT.

In DNA, the CDR3 is TGTGCCAGCTCCCGGGACAGGAGCAATCAGCCCCAGCATTTT. As protein: CASSRDRSNQPQHF. The V gene is TRBV18, the J gene TRBJ1-5; TRBD1 matches at 8 bases. With V trimmed by 6 bases and J by 1 base, 2 bases remained unmatched. Germline V CDR1 and CDR2: KGHSH, LQKENI. The CDR3 is 14 amino acids.

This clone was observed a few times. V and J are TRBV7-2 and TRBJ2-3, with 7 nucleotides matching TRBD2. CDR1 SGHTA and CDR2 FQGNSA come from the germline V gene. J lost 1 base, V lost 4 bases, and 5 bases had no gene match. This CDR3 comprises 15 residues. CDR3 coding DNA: TGTGCCAGCAGCTGGGGGGGATCCGGCACAGATACGCAGTATTTT. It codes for CASSWGGSGTDTQYF.

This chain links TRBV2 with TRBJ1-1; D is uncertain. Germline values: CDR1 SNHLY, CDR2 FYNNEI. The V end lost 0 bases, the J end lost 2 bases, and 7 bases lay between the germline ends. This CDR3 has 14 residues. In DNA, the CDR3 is TGTGCCAGCAGTGAAGCGCTACCAAACACTGAAGCTTTCTTT. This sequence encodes CASSEALPNTEAFF. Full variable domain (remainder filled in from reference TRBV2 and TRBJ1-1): EPEVTQTPSHQVTQMGQEVILRCVPISNHLYFYWYRQILGQKVEFLVSFYNNEISEKSEIFDDQFSVERPDGSNFTLKIRSTKLEDSAMYFCASSEALPNTEAFFGQGTRLTVV.